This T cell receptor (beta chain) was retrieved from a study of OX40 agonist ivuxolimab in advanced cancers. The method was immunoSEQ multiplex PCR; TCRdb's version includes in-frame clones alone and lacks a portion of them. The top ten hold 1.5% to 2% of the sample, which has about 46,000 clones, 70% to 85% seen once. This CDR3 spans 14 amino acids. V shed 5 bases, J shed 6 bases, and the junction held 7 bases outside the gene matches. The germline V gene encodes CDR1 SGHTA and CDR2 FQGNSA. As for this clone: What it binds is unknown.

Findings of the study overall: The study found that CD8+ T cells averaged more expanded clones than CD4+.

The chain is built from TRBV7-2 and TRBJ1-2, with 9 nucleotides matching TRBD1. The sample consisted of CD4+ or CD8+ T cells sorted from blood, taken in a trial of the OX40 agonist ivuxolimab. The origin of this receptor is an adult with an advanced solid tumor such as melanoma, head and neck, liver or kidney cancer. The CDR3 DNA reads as TGTGCCAGCAGCCCTGGACAGGGGAGTAATGGCTACACCTTC. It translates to CASSPGQGSNGYTF.